One and the same sample provided the 15 T cell receptor beta chains below, sequenced in a study of post-analysis software for immune sequencing data. General observations from the study: There were roughly 5 TRBV segments more frequent in patients than controls, and TRBV5-6, TRBV5-1 and TRBV20-1 were among them.

Each TCR beta cDNA library carried unique molecular identifiers. TCRdb re-called the PCR reads through MiXCR, storing one row per CDR3 protein. The table has fewer than 850,000 distinct CDR3 sequences, roughly 27% seen once. No antigen has been identified for these receptors. The specimen was blood. The receptor set was obtained from a girl between 5 and 17 years old with multiple sclerosis.

There are a few counts of this clonotype. V is TRBV20-1 and J is TRBJ2-3; D is ambiguous. Germline CDR1 DFQATT, CDR2 SNEGSKA (reference sequence). Trimming shortened V by 4 bases and J by 2 bases, and 10 bases separated the two germline ends. This CDR3 is 13 amino acids long. The CDR3 sequence: CSANTLLTDTQYF. The CDR3 DNA reads as TGCAGTGCTAACACCCTCCTCACAGATACGCAGTATTTT.

In regard to this clonotype: A junction end diverges from the germline sequence, so it may reflect a read error. CDR3 bases: TGTGCCAGCAGTTTCGGGGACAGGGCCCAAGAGACCCGGTACTTC. Amino acids: CASSFGDRAQETRYF. The V and J genes are TRBV12-3 or TRBV12-4 and TRBJ2-5; 9 positions agree with TRBD1. The CDR3 extends over 15 amino acids.

This clonotype was observed at least ten times. V gene TRBV4-1 combines with J gene TRBJ2-5; D remains ambiguous. CDR1 and CDR2 (germline): MGHRA, YSYEKL. There are 14 residues in the CDR3. V lost 3 bases to trimming and J lost 5 bases, with 13 bases between them. In DNA, the CDR3 is TGCGCCAGCAGCCAGGTCAGGCTGAGGGAGACCCAGTACTTC. Translation gives CASSQVRLRETQYF.

This clonotype was observed a single time. The V call is TRBV27, the J call TRBJ2-3; 9 bases map to TRBD1. Germline trimming cut 5 bases from V and 3 bases from J; bases unmatched to any gene: 9. This CDR3 contains 16 residues. Germline CDR1 MNHEY, CDR2 SMNVEV (reference sequence). The CDR3 region has the DNA TGTGCCAGCAGTCGAATCTTGACAGGGGGGACAGATACGCAGTATTTT. This sequence encodes CASSRILTGGTDTQYF.

The chain combines TRBV14 with TRBJ1-1; TRBD1 aligns across 8 bases. This CDR3 contains 16 residues. CDR1 and CDR2 from the germline V gene are SGHDN and FVKESK. The V and J ends lost 3 bases and 3 bases, in that order; junction bases with no gene match: 9. DNA for the CDR3: TGTGCCAGCAGCCACATACGGACAGGGTGGGACACTGAAGCTTTCTTT. This translates into CASSHIRTGWDTEAFF.

J is TRBJ2-7 and V is TRBV7-2; TRBD1 matches at 9 bases. This CDR3 spans 14 amino acids. Germline assignment: CDR1 SGHTA and CDR2 FQGNSA. The J segment lost 2 bases and the V segment lost 4 bases, leaving 3 bases of the junction unmatched. The CDR3 sequence is CASSYGQGTYEQYF. CDR3 in DNA: TGTGCCAGCAGCTACGGACAGGGGACCTACGAGCAGTACTTC.

The chain has TRBV27 and TRBJ2-1; TRBD2 matches 9 bases. Germline V gene data show CDR1 as MNHEY and CDR2 as SMNVEV (reference sequence). V lost 5 bases to trimming and J lost 6 bases; unmatched junction nucleotides: 14. The length of the CDR3 is 17 residues. As DNA, the CDR3 is TGTGCCAGCAGTCCCCGACTAGCGGCTATTGGCACCAATGAGCAGTTCTTC. Its protein is CASSPRLAAIGTNEQFF.

The rearrangement links TRBV28 to TRBJ2-5; a weak D match, TRBD1 (6 bases). Germline CDR1 is MDHEN and CDR2 is SYDVKM. V was clipped by 7 bases and J by 5 bases, with 32 bases between them. The CDR3 is 19 residues long. CDR3: CASTHDRSGVGVSLETQYF. CDR3 coding DNA: TGTGCCAGCACTCATGACCGATCAGGGGTCGGGGTTAGCTTGGAGACCCAGTACTTC.

V usage is TRBV29-1 and J usage is TRBJ1-4; D is undetermined. The germline gives CDR1 SQVTM, CDR2 ANQGSEA. This CDR3 contains 14 residues. Trimming shortened V by 4 bases and J by 7 bases, and 16 bases separated the two germline ends. CDR3 residues: CSVAVLGSGEKLFF. The CDR3 coding sequence is TGCAGCGTTGCCGTGTTGGGGTCAGGTGAAAAACTGTTTTTT. Drawing the rest from reference TRBV29-1 and TRBJ1-4, the complete variable domain is SAVISQKPSRDICQRGTSLTIQCQVDSQVTMMFWYRQQPGQSLTLIATANQGSEATYESGFVIDKFPISRPNLTFSTLTVSNMSPEDSSIYLCSVAVLGSGEKLFFGSGTQLSVL.

This clonotype has a single count. The V and J genes are TRBV20-1 and TRBJ2-7, with 7 bases identical to TRBD1. Germline values: CDR1 DFQATT, CDR2 SNEGSKA (reference sequence). The CDR3 contains 15 residues. Trimming took 1 base from V and 3 from J; bases not matched to a gene: 9. The CDR3 DNA reads as TGCAGTGCTAGAGTAGGGGGACAGATTATCTACGAGCAGTACTTC. Its translation: CSARVGGQIIYEQYF.

J is TRBJ1-1 and V is TRBV12-3 or TRBV12-4; tentatively, D is TRBD1 (6 bases). The V and J ends lost 6 bases and 3 bases respectively, with 17 bases between them. The length of the CDR3 is 15 residues. The CDR3 sequence: CASRLRSRGDTEAFF. The CDR3 bases are TGTGCCAGCAGGCTGAGGTCCAGGGGCGACACTGAAGCTTTCTTT.

The J gene is TRBJ1-2, the V gene TRBV7-2; a weak D match, TRBD1 (5 bases). The CDR3 has 13 residues. Trimming took 2 bases from V and 7 from J, leaving 11 bases between them. The germline CDR1 and CDR2 sequences are SGHTA and FQGNSA. The CDR3 loop reads CASSLLWGGGYTF. CDR3 bases: TGTGCCAGCAGCTTACTTTGGGGGGGTGGCTACACCTTC.

In this sample, this clonotype turned up a few times. The chain couples TRBV7-9 to TRBJ1-2; tentatively, D is TRBD1 (6 bases). Germline CDR1 SEHNR, CDR2 FQNEAQ (reference sequence). The CDR3 is 12 residues long. The ends were cut back, 6 bases at V and 7 bases at J, with 12 bases in the middle. Written as DNA, the CDR3 is TGTGCCAGCAGTTACAGGGAAAGTGGCTACACCTTC. Protein sequence: CASSYRESGYTF. The whole variable domain, filled in from reference TRBV7-9 and TRBJ1-2, reads DTGVSQNPRHKITKRGQNVTFRCDPISEHNRLYWYRQTLGQGPEFLTYFQNEAQLEKSRLLSDRFSAERPKGSFSTLEIQRTEQGDSAMYLCASSYRESGYTFGSGTRLTVV.

The CDR3 DNA is TGTGCCACCAAGGGGGACAGGAGGCGCTACACCTTC. Its protein product is CATKGDRRRYTF. The V gene is TRBV6-5, the J gene TRBJ1-2; 8 positions match TRBD1. CDR1 MNHEY and CDR2 SVGAGI come from the germline V gene. The junction had 10 bases not matched to a gene; V was cut back by 10 bases and J by 9 bases. This CDR3 is built from 12 residues.

The chain couples TRBV24-1 to TRBJ2-1, with TRBD1 matching 8 bases. J was trimmed by 0 bases and V by 3 bases; bases with no gene match: 3. CDR1 and CDR2 (germline): KGHDR, SFDVKD. The CDR3 has 16 residues. CDR3 DNA sequence: TGTGCCACCAGTGATATCACAGGGGGCTCCTACAATGAGCAGTTCTTC. Encoded protein: CATSDITGGSYNEQFF.